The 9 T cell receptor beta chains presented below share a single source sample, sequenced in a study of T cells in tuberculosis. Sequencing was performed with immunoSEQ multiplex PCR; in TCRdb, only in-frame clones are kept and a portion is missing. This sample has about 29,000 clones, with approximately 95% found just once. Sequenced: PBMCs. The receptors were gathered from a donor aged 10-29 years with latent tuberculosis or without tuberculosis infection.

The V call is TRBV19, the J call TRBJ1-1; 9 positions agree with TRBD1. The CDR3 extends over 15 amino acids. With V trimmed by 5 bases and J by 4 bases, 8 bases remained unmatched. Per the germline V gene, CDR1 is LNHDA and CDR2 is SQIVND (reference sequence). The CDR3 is CASSSNRGLGTEAFF. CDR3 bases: TGTGCCAGTAGTTCCAACAGGGGGCTCGGCACTGAAGCTTTCTTT.

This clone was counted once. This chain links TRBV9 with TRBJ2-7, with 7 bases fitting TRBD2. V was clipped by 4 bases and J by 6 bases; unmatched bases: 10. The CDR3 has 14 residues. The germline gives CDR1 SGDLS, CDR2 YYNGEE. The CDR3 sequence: CASSRTSRYGEQYF. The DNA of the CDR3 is TGTGCCAGCAGCCGGACTAGTCGTTACGGCGAGCAGTACTTC.

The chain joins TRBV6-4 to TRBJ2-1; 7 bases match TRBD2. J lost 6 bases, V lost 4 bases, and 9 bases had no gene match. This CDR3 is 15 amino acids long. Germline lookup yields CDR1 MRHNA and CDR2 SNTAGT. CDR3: CASSGDSGGGNEQFF. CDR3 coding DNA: TGTGCCAGCAGTGGAGACAGTGGGGGGGGCAATGAGCAGTTCTTC.

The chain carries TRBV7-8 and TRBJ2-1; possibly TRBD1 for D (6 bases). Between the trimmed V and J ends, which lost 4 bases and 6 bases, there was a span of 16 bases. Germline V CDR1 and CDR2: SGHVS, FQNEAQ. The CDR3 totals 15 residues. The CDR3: CASSSGQGPFNEQFF. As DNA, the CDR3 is TGTGCCAGCAGCTCCGGGCAGGGGCCGTTCAATGAGCAGTTCTTC.

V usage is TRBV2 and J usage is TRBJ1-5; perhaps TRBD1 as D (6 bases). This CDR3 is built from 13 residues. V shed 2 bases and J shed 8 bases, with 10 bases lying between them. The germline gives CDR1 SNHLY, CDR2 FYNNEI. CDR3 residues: CASSEQGREPQHF. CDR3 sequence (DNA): TGTGCCAGCAGTGAACAGGGGAGAGAGCCCCAGCATTTT.

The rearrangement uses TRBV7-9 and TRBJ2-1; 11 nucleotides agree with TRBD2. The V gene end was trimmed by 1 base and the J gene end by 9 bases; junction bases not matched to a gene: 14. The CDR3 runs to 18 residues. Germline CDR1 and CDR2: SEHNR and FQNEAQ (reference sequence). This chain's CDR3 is CASSLVGLLAGGYGEQFF. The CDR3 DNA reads TGTGCCAGCAGCTTAGTGGGCCTCTTAGCGGGAGGGTACGGTGAGCAGTTCTTC.

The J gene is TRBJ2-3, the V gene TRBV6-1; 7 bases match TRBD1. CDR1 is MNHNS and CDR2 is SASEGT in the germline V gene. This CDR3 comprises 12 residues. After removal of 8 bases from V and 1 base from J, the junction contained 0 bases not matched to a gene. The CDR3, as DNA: TGTGCCAGCGACAGGGGCACAGATACGCAGTATTTT. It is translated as CASDRGTDTQYF.

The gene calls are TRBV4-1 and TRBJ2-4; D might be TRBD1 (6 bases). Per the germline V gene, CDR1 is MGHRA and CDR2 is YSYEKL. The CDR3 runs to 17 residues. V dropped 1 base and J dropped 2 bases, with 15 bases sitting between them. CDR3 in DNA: TGCGCCAGCAGCCAAGTTGAAGGGGGTGCCACCAAAAACATTCAGTACTTC. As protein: CASSQVEGGATKNIQYF.

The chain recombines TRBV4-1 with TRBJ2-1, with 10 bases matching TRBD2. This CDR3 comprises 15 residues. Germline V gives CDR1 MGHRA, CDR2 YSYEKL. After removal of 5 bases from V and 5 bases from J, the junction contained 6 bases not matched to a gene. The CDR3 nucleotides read TGCGCCAGCAGCGCTAGACTAGCGGGTAACAATGAGCAGTTCTTC. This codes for CASSARLAGNNEQFF.